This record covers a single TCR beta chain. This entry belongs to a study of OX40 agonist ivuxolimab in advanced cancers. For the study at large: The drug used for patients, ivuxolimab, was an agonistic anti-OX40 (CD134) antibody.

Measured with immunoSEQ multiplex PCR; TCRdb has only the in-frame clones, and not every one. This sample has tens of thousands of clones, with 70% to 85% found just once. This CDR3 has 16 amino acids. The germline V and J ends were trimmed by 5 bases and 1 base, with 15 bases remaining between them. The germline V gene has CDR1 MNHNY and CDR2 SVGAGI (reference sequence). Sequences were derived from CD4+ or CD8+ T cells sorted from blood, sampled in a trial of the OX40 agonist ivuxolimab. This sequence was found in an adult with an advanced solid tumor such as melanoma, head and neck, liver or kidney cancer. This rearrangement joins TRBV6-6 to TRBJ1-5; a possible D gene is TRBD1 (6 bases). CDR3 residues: CASSGGLGMSNQPQHF. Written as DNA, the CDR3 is TGTGCCAGCAGTGGGGGCTTGGGGATGAGCAATCAGCCCCAGCATTTT.